The next 11 T cell receptor beta chains were all read from a single sample in a study of early T cells in non-severe SARS-CoV-2 infection. Each CDR3 protein gets one entry after TCRdb re-called the 5' RACE reads with MiXCR. Of about 92,000 distinct CDR3 sequences listed, about 15% were seen once; the top ten hold approximately 7.5%. Source material: whole blood. The receptors shown here come from an adult who was a healthcare worker with PCR-confirmed SARS-CoV-2 infection or an uninfected control (not recorded which).

This clonotype was seen only a few times. The chain combines TRBV9 with TRBJ2-5; the D gene is possibly TRBD2 (7 bases). The CDR3 runs 14 residues. Germline CDR1 is SGDLS and CDR2 is YYNGEE. The V end was cut by 3 bases, the J end by 5 bases, with 14 bases between. The CDR3, as DNA: TGTGCCAGCAGCGCAACAGGGAGGGTGGAGACCCAGTACTTC. Translation gives CASSATGRVETQYF.

The chain combines TRBV21-1 with TRBJ1-1. TRBV21-1 is a recognized pseudogene. The CDR3 has 11 residues. The CDR3, as DNA: TGTGCCAGGCCCATGAACACTGAAGCTTTCTTT. It codes for CARPMNTEAFF.

This chain links TRBV30 with TRBJ2-7, with 8 bases lining up with TRBD2. Germline-derived CDR1 and CDR2 are GTSNPN and SVGIG (reference sequence). This CDR3 contains 15 residues. The V gene end was trimmed by 4 bases and the J gene end by 0 bases; junction bases not matched to a gene: 8. The CDR3 loop is CAWTVRGAISYEQYF. The CDR3, as DNA: TGTGCCTGGACCGTGCGGGGGGCTATCTCCTACGAGCAGTACTTC.

This clonotype turned up a few times. This chain connects TRBV19 to TRBJ2-3; TRBD2 matches at 10 bases. Germline V gene sequence: CDR1 LNHDA, CDR2 SQIVND (reference sequence). Germline trimming cut 1 base from V and 2 bases from J; bases unmatched to any gene: 6. This CDR3 spans 17 amino acids. Here the CDR3 reads CASSIGLAGVYTDTQYF. Written as DNA, the CDR3 is TGTGCCAGTAGTATAGGCCTAGCGGGAGTTTACACAGATACGCAGTATTTT.

This clonotype was counted only a few times. CDR3 DNA sequence: TGTGCCAGCAGTTGGGGCGGGAACAATCAGCCCCAGCATTTT. Translation gives CASSWGGNNQPQHF. The chain links TRBV27 to TRBJ1-5; possible D gene TRBD1, 5 bases. Germline lookup yields CDR1 MNHEY and CDR2 SMNVEV (reference sequence). This CDR3 spans 14 amino acids. V shed 4 bases and J shed 3 bases, with 10 bases lying between them.

The J gene is TRBJ2-2, the V gene TRBV30, with D perhaps matching TRBD1 or TRBD2 (5 bases each). V dropped 7 bases and J dropped 5 bases, with 20 bases sitting between them. Germline V gene sequence: CDR1 GTSNPN, CDR2 SVGIG (reference sequence). This CDR3 has 15 amino acids. DNA for the CDR3: TGTGCCTCCTCCACTGCTGTGGGACGGACCGGGGAGCTGTTTTTT. Protein: CASSTAVGRTGELFF. Full variable domain (remainder filled in from reference TRBV30 and TRBJ2-2): SQTIHQWPATLVQPVGSPLSLECTVEGTSNPNLYWYRQAAGRGLQLLFYSVGIGQISSEVPQNLSASRPQDRQFILSSKKLLLSDSGFYLCASSTAVGRTGELFFGEGSRLTVL.

The chain combines TRBV29-1 with TRBJ2-7; D gene uncertain. The CDR3 is 14 amino acids. Germline V CDR1 and CDR2: SQVTM, ANQGSEA. V was shortened by 1 base and J by 4 bases, with 14 bases between the two germline ends. The chain's CDR3 is CSVEGGKGTYEQYF. CDR3 bases: TGCAGCGTTGAAGGCGGCAAAGGAACTTACGAGCAGTACTTC.

This clonotype was counted at least ten times. The chain uses TRBV6-5 and TRBJ1-1; D is possibly TRBD1 (5 bases). Germline CDR1 MNHEY, CDR2 SVGAGI. V lost 8 bases to trimming and J lost 1 base, with 11 bases between them. This CDR3 is built from 13 residues. The CDR3 DNA is TGTGCCAGCTCCCCTACAGGGAACACTGAAGCTTTCTTT. Protein sequence: CASSPTGNTEAFF.

Remarks on this clonotype: A much larger clone differs from this one at a single base, so this may be a read error. The chain employs TRBV18 and TRBJ1-2; 7 bases are shared with TRBD1. The CDR3 loop spans 16 amino acids. V gave up 1 base and J gave up 4 bases; unmatched junction bases: 9. Germline CDR1 KGHSH, CDR2 LQKENI. The CDR3 nucleotides read TGTGCCAGCTCACCACAATTACAGGGGACAAGCTATGGCTACACCTTC. Residues: CASSPQLQGTSYGYTF.

Ten or more counts support this clonotype. V usage is TRBV12-3 or TRBV12-4 and J usage is TRBJ1-5; TRBD1 might be the D (6 bases). Between the trimmed V and J ends, which lost 6 bases and 9 bases, there was a span of 18 bases. The CDR3 is 14 amino acids. The CDR3 bases are TGTGCCAGCAGCCTACAGAGGGGGTCTGGGCCCCAGCATTTT. Translation: CASSLQRGSGPQHF.

This clonotype was picked up a small number of times. The J gene is TRBJ1-1, the V gene TRBV20-1; D is possibly TRBD1 (6 bases). V shed 0 bases and J shed 1 base, with 15 bases lying between them. CDR1 DFQATT and CDR2 SNEGSKA come from the germline V gene (reference sequence). This CDR3 spans 16 amino acids. The CDR3 region has the DNA TGCAGTGCTAGAGATCGAGTGACAGGACAGAACACTGAAGCTTTCTTT. Its protein product is CSARDRVTGQNTEAFF.